The TCR beta chain under discussion was sequenced for a study of T cell repertoires in cytomegalovirus infection. Study background: Matching HLA type, along with CMV infection, was indicated by public TCR beta signatures. Whole-study results and caveats: Summed frequency of public TCR beta families distinguished CMV carriers with the relevant HLA. Dominant in the ex vivo response were TCR beta clonotypes restricted by HLA-C and specific for CMV.

TCRdb redid the calling of the reads with MiXCR, one entry per CDR3 protein. The sample has about 60,000 distinct CDR3 sequences; 33% are singletons. Looked up from germline, CDR1 is SGHKS and CDR2 is YYEKEE (reference sequence). Trimming stripped 4 bases from V and 0 bases from J, with 14 bases between. There are 16 residues in the CDR3. To note about this clonotype: Antigen unknown.

The V and J genes are TRBV5-5 and TRBJ1-3; D may be TRBD1 (5 bases). This TCR came from a human donor in good health (CMV status not recorded). Some clones in this sample may be carry-over from other donors' samples. Sequencing used PBMCs, sequenced either directly or after in vitro stimulation (not recorded which). Here the CDR3 reads CASSLEPTDSGNTIYF. CDR3 nucleotide sequence: TGTGCCAGCAGCCTGGAACCGACAGACTCTGGAAACACCATATATTTT.